This entry lists 7 T cell receptor beta chains sequenced from one sample in a study of regulatory T cells in long-lasting Graves disease. Time point: newly diagnosed GD, antithyroid drugs for less than 3 months. The TCR library was prepared using RNA isolated from PBMCs. With iRepertoire HTBI primers and Arm-PCR of CDR3 regions, TCR beta libraries were built. Using its own MiXCR run on the multiplex PCR reads, TCRdb lists one record per CDR3 protein. The sample includes roughly 380,000 distinct CDR3 sequences, around a sixth seen only once; the top ten take 20% to 25%. The source material was peripheral blood mononuclear cells (PBMCs), sampled at new diagnosis, from a patient treated with antithyroid drugs. The receptors shown here come from a female donor with Graves disease.

This sequence joins TRBV4-2 and TRBJ2-1, with D uncertain. V lost 0 bases to trimming and J lost 0 bases, with 6 bases between them. Germline values: CDR1 LGHNA, CDR2 YNFKEQ. This CDR3 has 15 residues. CDR3 nucleotide sequence: TGTGCCAGCAGCCAAGATTGGAGCTCCTACAATGAGCAGTTCTTC. Its protein product is CASSQDWSSYNEQFF.

This clonotype occurred many times. This sequence joins TRBV5-1 and TRBJ2-5; 9 nucleotides match TRBD1. This CDR3 has 14 amino acids. The germline CDR1 and CDR2 sequences are SGHRS and YFSETQ. V lost 0 bases and J lost 5; bases outside the gene matches: 2. DNA of the CDR3: TGCGCCAGCAGCTTGGGGGACAGGGAGGAGACCCAGTACTTC. Its protein is CASSLGDREETQYF. Together with reference TRBV5-1 and TRBJ2-5, the CDR3 gives the full variable domain: KAGVTQTPRYLIKTRGQQVTLSCSPISGHRSVSWYQQTPGQGLQFLFEYFSETQRNKGNFPGRFSGRQFSNSRSEMNVSTLELGDSALYLCASSLGDREETQYFGPGTRLLVL.

This clonotype has at least ten counts. V usage is TRBV2 and J usage is TRBJ2-1; D uncertain. In germline, CDR1 is SNHLY, CDR2 FYNNEI. CDR3 length: 15 residues. V was trimmed by 6 bases and J by 0 bases, leaving 12 bases between them. CDR3 sequence reads: CASRSTQSSYNEQFF. CDR3 nucleotide sequence: TGTGCCAGCAGATCGACCCAGAGCTCCTACAATGAGCAGTTCTTC.

Many counts were recorded for this clonotype. The chain recombines TRBV2 with TRBJ2-6, with D perhaps assigned TRBD1 or TRBD2 (6 bases each). Germline CDR1 SNHLY, CDR2 FYNNEI. The ends were cut back, 7 bases at V and 0 bases at J, with 19 bases in the middle. This CDR3 is 18 amino acids long. This CDR3 reads CASTGGAGGASGANVLTF. In DNA form, the CDR3 reads TGTGCCAGCACTGGGGGCGCAGGAGGGGCCTCTGGGGCCAACGTCCTGACTTTC.

V gene TRBV5-1 combines with J gene TRBJ2-5; D is possibly TRBD1 (7 bases). The V and J ends lost 4 bases and 5 bases respectively, with 12 bases between them. CDR3 length: 13 residues. Per germline, CDR1 SGHRS and CDR2 YFSETQ. The CDR3 reads CASSGGTVETQYF. For the CDR3, the DNA is TGCGCCAGCAGCGGAGGGACAGTGGAGACCCAGTACTTC. The full variable domain, in which reference TRBV5-1 and TRBJ2-5 provide the parts outside the CDR3, is KAGVTQTPRYLIKTRGQQVTLSCSPISGHRSVSWYQQTPGQGLQFLFEYFSETQRNKGNFPGRFSGRQFSNSRSEMNVSTLELGDSALYLCASSGGTVETQYFGPGTRLLVL.

This clonotype was picked up many times. The gene calls are TRBV2 and TRBJ2-1, with D tentatively TRBD1 or TRBD2 (5 bases each). The CDR3 extends over 15 amino acids. Per the germline V gene, CDR1 is SNHLY and CDR2 is FYNNEI. V was cut by 3 bases and J by 8 bases, with 17 bases left in between. The CDR3 region has the DNA TGTGCCAGCAGTGATTCGGGACGGCCAGAGGATGAGCAGTTCTTC. It codes for CASSDSGRPEDEQFF.

This clonotype was picked up one time. A much larger clone sits a single nucleotide away, making a read error possible. The V call is TRBV27, the J call TRBJ2-1; maybe TRBD1 (6 bases). The CDR3 covers 15 residues. CDR1 is MNHEY, CDR2 SMNVEV, per germline (reference sequence). The CDR3 DNA reads TGTGCCAGCAGTTCCTCGGGACAAGACTACAATAAGCAGTTCTTC. This gives the protein CASSSSGQDYNKQFF.